Presented here are 28 T cell receptor beta chains from one specimen sequenced in a study of blood T cell repertoires in COVID-19. TCRdb keeps only in-frame clones here, not all; method: immunoSEQ multiplex PCR. This sample yields just over 250,000 clones, of which 91% are seen a single time; approximately 2.6% belongs to the top ten. Sequencing was performed on peripheral blood. The source is a young adult with COVID-19, enrolled during active disease.

The chain joins TRBV5-1 to TRBJ2-1, with TRBD1 identical over 7 bases. CDR1 and CDR2 (germline): SGHRS, YFSETQ. Trimming took 0 bases from V and 8 from J; bases not matched to a gene: 2. CDR3 size: 13 residues. In DNA, the CDR3 is TGCGCCAGCAGCTTGGGGGACAGATATGAGCAGTTCTTC. Translated, it gives CASSLGDRYEQFF.

The V call is TRBV6-2 or TRBV6-3, the J call TRBJ2-7; a weak D match, TRBD2 (6 bases). The germline V gene encodes CDR1 MNHEY and CDR2 SVGEGT. V was shortened by 5 bases and J by 0 bases, with 11 bases between the two germline ends. The CDR3 extends over 14 amino acids. CDR3 coding DNA: TGTGCCAGCAGTCAGAGCGGGTTCTCCTACGAGCAGTACTTC. Protein sequence: CASSQSGFSYEQYF.

The V gene is TRBV6-2 or TRBV6-3, the J gene TRBJ2-7, with D possibly matching TRBD1 (6 bases). Germline V CDR1 and CDR2: MNHEY, SVGEGT. With 6 bases removed from V and 3 bases from J, the gap between germline ends came to 12 bases. The CDR3 is made up of 13 amino acids. CDR3 loop: CASSPGEIYEQYF. The CDR3 DNA reads TGTGCCAGCAGCCCAGGGGAAATCTACGAGCAGTACTTC.

The chain couples TRBV24-1 to TRBJ2-1; weak D call: TRBD2 (6 bases). Trimming pared 1 base from V and 7 bases from J, leaving 13 bases between. CDR1 is KGHDR, CDR2 SFDVKD, per germline. The CDR3 totals 15 residues. CDR3 protein: CATSDFGGAGNEQFF. The CDR3 nucleotides read TGTGCCACCAGTGATTTCGGCGGGGCGGGGAATGAGCAGTTCTTC.

The chain uses TRBV7-9 and TRBJ1-2; D is unclear. Per germline, CDR1 SEHNR and CDR2 FQNEAQ (reference sequence). The V end was cut by 5 bases, the J end by 8 bases, with 12 bases between. The CDR3 runs 12 residues. CDR3 nucleotides: TGTGCCAGCAGCGAGAACCCGGGAGGCTACACCTTC. Translated, it gives CASSENPGGYTF.

This clone was counted a single time. V usage is TRBV24-1 and J usage is TRBJ2-1; D gene ambiguous. The CDR3 loop spans 13 amino acids. Trimming shortened V by 4 bases and J by 8 bases, and 11 bases separated the two germline ends. Per germline, CDR1 KGHDR and CDR2 SFDVKD. CDR3 protein: CATSEVVPDEQFF. The CDR3 nucleotides are TGTGCCACCAGTGAGGTTGTGCCGGATGAGCAGTTCTTC.

This chain links TRBV27 with TRBJ2-1, with D tentatively TRBD2 (8 bases). Trimming left V 5 bases short and J 0 bases short, with 35 bases between. This CDR3 is built from 23 residues. Germline assignment: CDR1 MNHEY and CDR2 SMNVEV (reference sequence). CDR3 nucleotides: TGTGCCAGCAGTGGGGTCGGGACAGAGGAAAGGCTCACTAGCGGAACCTCCTACAATGAGCAGTTCTTC. Translation: CASSGVGTEERLTSGTSYNEQFF.

The J gene is TRBJ1-5, the V gene TRBV30; 8 bases match TRBD1. With 5 bases clipped from V and 7 bases from J, the junction kept 7 bases outside the gene matches. Germline assignment: CDR1 GTSNPN and CDR2 SVGIG (reference sequence). The CDR3 is 13 amino acids. The CDR3 here is CAWDQGARQPQHF. The CDR3 DNA is TGTGCCTGGGATCAGGGGGCAAGGCAGCCCCAGCATTTT.

The V call is TRBV6-5, the J call TRBJ1-1; a possible D gene is TRBD1 (5 bases). This CDR3 has 12 amino acids. In germline, CDR1 is MNHEY, CDR2 SVGAGI. Trimming removed 3 bases at V and 10 bases at J, with 12 bases between. CDR3 in DNA: TGTGCCAGCAGTTATGGGGGTAGCGGAGCTTTCTTT. Protein: CASSYGGSGAFF.

The CDR3 is CASGLSLDRSRMSYNEQFF. The CDR3 bases are TGTGCTAGTGGTTTATCCCTGGACAGGTCCAGGATGTCCTACAATGAGCAGTTCTTC. The chain has TRBV12-5 and TRBJ2-1, with 7 positions matching TRBD1. The trim removed 3 bases at V and 1 base at J, leaving 15 bases unmatched. Germline CDR1 reads LGHNT; CDR2 reads FRNRAP. CDR3 length: 19 residues.

This clone was counted a few times. This sequence joins TRBV25-1 and TRBJ2-5, with TRBD1 identical over 8 bases. V shed 4 bases, J shed 3 bases, and the junction held 7 bases outside the gene matches. This CDR3 is 15 amino acids long. Germline V CDR1 and CDR2: MGHDK, SYGVNS. CDR3 region: CASSAPGTGEETQYF. CDR3 in DNA: TGTGCCAGCAGTGCCCCCGGGACAGGAGAAGAGACCCAGTACTTC.

V usage is TRBV27 and J usage is TRBJ2-7, with D possibly matching TRBD2 (6 bases). V was shortened by 4 bases and J by 1 base, with 11 bases between the two germline ends. CDR1 and CDR2 (germline): MNHEY, SMNVEV (reference sequence). The CDR3 has 14 amino acids. CDR3 in amino acids: CASSWGRGSYEQYF. CDR3 DNA: TGTGCCAGCAGTTGGGGCCGGGGGTCCTACGAGCAGTACTTC.

The chain couples TRBV19 to TRBJ1-1, with 8 nucleotides matching TRBD1. The CDR3 is 14 residues long. V lost 7 bases and J lost 1; bases outside the gene matches: 5. CDR1 and CDR2 from the germline V gene are LNHDA and SQIVND (reference sequence). Here the CDR3 DNA reads TGTGCCAGTACCTCAGGGACAGGGAACACTGAAGCTTTCTTT. Its translation is CASTSGTGNTEAFF.

This chain links TRBV2 with TRBJ2-7, with D unclear. Germline assignment: CDR1 SNHLY and CDR2 FYNNEI. Trimming took off 5 bases at V and 0 bases at J, with 5 bases between the two ends. The CDR3 spans 12 residues. CDR3 loop: CASSPLSYEQYF. The CDR3 nucleotides read TGTGCCAGCAGTCCCCTCTCCTACGAGCAGTACTTC.

CDR3 protein: CASSSWTSGRAQYF. The CDR3 nucleotides read TGTGCCAGCAGTTCCTGGACTAGCGGGAGGGCGCAGTATTTT. The chain couples TRBV27 to TRBJ2-3; 15 nucleotides align to TRBD2. V shed 4 bases, J shed 10 bases, and the junction held 3 bases outside the gene matches. This CDR3 is built from 14 residues. Per germline, CDR1 MNHEY and CDR2 SMNVEV (reference sequence).

Note on this clone: At one of its ends the junction is not consistent with the germline gene, which may arise from a read error. The J gene is TRBJ2-1, the V gene TRBV2; 10 positions agree with TRBD2. The germline V gene has CDR1 SNHLY and CDR2 FYNNEI. The CDR3 loop spans 13 amino acids. The DNA for the CDR3 is TGTGCCTGCAGGGGACTAGCGTTGGATGAGCAGTTCTTC. Amino acid sequence: CACRGLALDEQFF.

The chain employs TRBV7-9 and TRBJ2-2; 8 bases match TRBD1. J gave up 6 bases and V 5 bases, and 5 bases lay outside the gene matches. The CDR3 is 14 amino acids. Germline V gives CDR1 SEHNR, CDR2 FQNEAQ (reference sequence). The CDR3 region has the DNA TGTGCCAGCAGCAGGGGACAGGATCCCGGGGAGCTGTTTTTT. Translated: CASSRGQDPGELFF.

This rearrangement joins TRBV5-1 to TRBJ1-6; no firm D call. There are 15 residues in the CDR3. The germline V gene has CDR1 SGHRS and CDR2 YFSETQ. V gave up 1 base and J gave up 6 bases, with 11 bases separating them. CDR3 in DNA: TGCGCCAGCAGCTTGTTCGGGTATACTAATTCACCCCTCCACTTT. Translation: CASSLFGYTNSPLHF.

This chain joins TRBV5-6 and TRBJ1-5; D might be TRBD1 (6 bases). The CDR3 is 14 residues long. The germline V gene has CDR1 SGHDT and CDR2 YYEEEE. V dropped 4 bases and J dropped 6 bases, with 14 bases sitting between them. CDR3 in amino acids: CASSSAQGSQPQHF. CDR3 DNA sequence: TGTGCCAGCAGCAGTGCGCAGGGGAGTCAGCCCCAGCATTTT.

The chain recombines TRBV24-1 with TRBJ1-6; maybe TRBD1 (5 bases). CDR3 length: 18 residues. Trimming shortened V by 0 bases and J by 5 bases, and 16 bases separated the two germline ends. CDR1 is KGHDR and CDR2 is SFDVKD in the germline V gene. The CDR3: CATSDLPGGGLDNSPLHF. DNA of the CDR3: TGTGCCACCAGTGATTTGCCTGGGGGGGGTCTGGATAATTCACCCCTCCACTTT.

CDR3 nucleotide sequence: TGCGCCAGCAGCCAAGAGTTCGGCGGGAGGAATGAGCAGTTCTTC. It codes for CASSQEFGGRNEQFF. The rearrangement joins TRBV4-3 to TRBJ2-1, with TRBD2 matching over 8 bases. Germline V gives CDR1 LGHNA, CDR2 YSLEER. J lost 7 bases, V lost 0 bases, and 5 bases had no gene match. CDR3 length equals 15 residues.

The chain joins TRBV5-1 to TRBJ2-3; 7 nucleotides match TRBD2. CDR1 is SGHRS, CDR2 YFSETQ, per germline. Trimming cost V 4 bases and J 4 bases; bases outside gene matches: 15. This CDR3 spans 17 amino acids. The CDR3 is CASSPARPGLLADTQYF. Here the CDR3 DNA reads TGCGCCAGCAGCCCCGCCCGACCGGGACTACTAGCAGATACGCAGTATTTT. The variable domain in full, completed from reference TRBV5-1 and TRBJ2-3, reads KAGVTQTPRYLIKTRGQQVTLSCSPISGHRSVSWYQQTPGQGLQFLFEYFSETQRNKGNFPGRFSGRQFSNSRSEMNVSTLELGDSALYLCASSPARPGLLADTQYFGPGTRLTVL.

The chain carries TRBV5-4 and TRBJ2-5, with D perhaps TRBD2 (5 bases). Trimming removed 4 bases at V and 6 bases at J, with 13 bases between. CDR3 length: 13 residues. Per the germline V gene, CDR1 is SGHNT and CDR2 is YYREEE (reference sequence). The CDR3 DNA follows: TGTGCCAGCAGCGTGGCTGGGGAGAAGACCCAGTACTTC. Protein: CASSVAGEKTQYF.

V usage is TRBV7-8 and J usage is TRBJ2-7; possible D gene TRBD1, 6 bases. The CDR3 has 15 residues. Germline loops: CDR1 SGHVS, CDR2 FQNEAQ. With 2 bases removed from V and 5 bases from J, the gap between germline ends came to 16 bases. CDR3 protein: CASSLTGYGKNEQYF. The CDR3 DNA is TGTGCCAGCAGCTTAACAGGGTACGGGAAGAACGAGCAGTACTTC.

The chain uses TRBV5-6 and TRBJ1-2, with D tentatively TRBD1 (5 bases). CDR1 and CDR2 (germline): SGHDT, YYEEEE. The CDR3 covers 14 residues. Trimming cost V 5 bases and J 4 bases, with 15 bases left between them. CDR3 in amino acids: CASRLQGTVYGYTF. CDR3 DNA: TGTGCCAGCAGACTGCAGGGTACCGTCTATGGCTACACCTTC.

This clone was seen a few times. This chain joins TRBV15 and TRBJ1-6; the D is unclear. This CDR3 is 14 amino acids long. V gave up 0 bases and J gave up 3 bases, with 3 bases separating them. Germline CDR1 LNHNV, CDR2 YYDKDF (reference sequence). In DNA form, the CDR3 reads TGTGCCACCAGCAGAGACAACTATAATTCACCCCTCCACTTT. Its translation: CATSRDNYNSPLHF.

The chain uses TRBV15 and TRBJ1-5; D perhaps matches TRBD1 (5 bases). Germline CDR1 is LNHNV and CDR2 is YYDKDF (reference sequence). The CDR3 runs 15 residues. Trimming left V 2 bases short and J 3 bases short, with 11 bases between. CDR3 amino acids: CATSRPGVTNQPQHF. The CDR3 DNA is TGTGCCACCAGCAGACCGGGGGTCACCAATCAGCCCCAGCATTTT.

The CDR3 protein is CASSPTSKETQYF. The CDR3 DNA sequence: TGTGCCAGCAGTCCGACTAGCAAAGAGACCCAGTACTTC. The chain combines TRBV5-5 with TRBJ2-5; TRBD2 aligns across 7 bases. The CDR3 extends over 13 amino acids. Trimming cost V 5 bases and J 3 bases; bases outside gene matches: 4. Per the germline V gene, CDR1 is SGHKS and CDR2 is YYEKEE (reference sequence). The full variable domain, rest sourced from reference TRBV5-5 and TRBJ2-5, is DAGVTQSPTHLIKTRGQQVTLRCSPISGHKSVSWYQQVLGQGPQFIFQYYEKEERGRGNFPDRFSARQFPNYSSELNVNALLLGDSALYLCASSPTSKETQYFGPGTRLLVL.